This T cell receptor (beta chain) is from a study of blood T cell repertoires in COVID-19. As for the study in general: The samples span acute and convalescent COVID-19 from the United States, Italy and Spain. Sample material is recorded as cDNA or gDNA derived from T cells, B-cell-depleted T cells, or PBMCs.

The method was immunoSEQ multiplex PCR; TCRdb's version includes in-frame clones alone and lacks a portion of them. The sample yields 150,000 to 200,000 clones, approximately 86% seen once. This clone was recorded once. Germline loops: CDR1 SGHRS, CDR2 YFSETQ. V dropped 4 bases and J dropped 3; count of bases not matched to a gene: 4. CDR3 length equals 15 residues. The rearrangement joins TRBV5-1 to TRBJ2-1, with 10 bases lining up with TRBD2. The specimen sequenced was peripheral blood. The source is a man in his late teens or twenties with acute or convalescent COVID-19. The CDR3 bases are TGCGCCAGCAGCGTTAGCGGGGGGCGCTACAATGAGCAGTTCTTC. Its protein product is CASSVSGGRYNEQFF.